Listed here are 9 T cell receptor beta chains from one sample, sequenced in a study of T cell responses to AZD1222 COVID-19 vaccine. Data came from immunoSEQ multiplex PCR; TCRdb stores just in-frame clones and leaves some out. The data show roughly 58,000 clones, about 85% seen once. Sequenced here: peripheral blood, sampled on day 0 of MenACWY control vaccination. The source is an adult in good health.

V is TRBV20-1 and J is TRBJ1-2, with 7 bases lining up with TRBD1. The CDR3 length is 15 residues. Germline CDR1 and CDR2: DFQATT and SNEGSKA (reference sequence). The J segment lost 7 bases and the V segment lost 3 bases, leaving 14 bases of the junction unmatched. CDR3 in amino acids: CSASVAGTASRGYTF. The CDR3 coding sequence is TGCAGTGCTAGTGTTGCGGGGACAGCCTCACGTGGCTACACCTTC.

The chain uses TRBV6-5 and TRBJ1-3; D uncertain. The CDR3 has 14 residues. CDR1 is MNHEY, CDR2 SVGAGI, per germline. The V end lost 5 bases, the J end lost 2 bases, and 10 bases lay between the germline ends. The CDR3 is CASSRSGAGNTIYF. The CDR3, as DNA: TGTGCCAGCAGTCGGAGCGGGGCTGGAAACACCATATATTTT.

This chain links TRBV20-1 with TRBJ1-2; a possible D gene is TRBD1 (5 bases). V was clipped by 3 bases and J by 6 bases, with 11 bases between them. The CDR3 sequence is 12 residues long. Germline V CDR1 and CDR2: DFQATT, SNEGSKA (reference sequence). CDR3 sequence: CSASGTRDGYTF. The CDR3 coding sequence is TGCAGTGCTAGTGGGACGAGAGATGGCTACACCTTC.

This sequence joins TRBV27 and TRBJ2-7, with 7 bases identical to TRBD2. V lost 8 bases and J lost 4; bases outside the gene matches: 11. This CDR3 contains 14 residues. CDR1 and CDR2 from the germline V gene are MNHEY and SMNVEV (reference sequence). CDR3 protein: CASRTGPSGYEQYF. The CDR3 DNA reads TGTGCCAGCCGTACCGGGCCTAGCGGATACGAGCAGTACTTC.

The rearrangement uses TRBV10-3 and TRBJ1-6; TRBD1 is a possible D gene (6 bases). From germline, CDR1 is ENHRY and CDR2 SYGVKD. V lost 3 bases to trimming and J lost 10 bases, with 13 bases between them. This CDR3 comprises 14 residues. CDR3 sequence (DNA): TGTGCCATCAGTGACTTACAGGGTCGGTCACCCCTCCACTTT. Its translation: CAISDLQGRSPLHF.

This chain links TRBV11-3 with TRBJ1-6; D is undetermined. Germline CDR1 SGHNT, CDR2 YENEEA. There are 13 residues in the CDR3. V lost 3 bases and J 8 bases, leaving 8 bases between the germline ends. The CDR3 sequence: CASSLAADSPLHF. The CDR3 DNA is TGTGCCAGCAGCTTGGCCGCGGATTCACCCCTCCACTTT.

The chain has TRBV6-2 or TRBV6-3 and TRBJ1-5, with D possibly being TRBD1 (6 bases). This CDR3 comprises 14 residues. Germline V gene data show CDR1 as MNHEY and CDR2 as SVGEGT. Trimming cost V 2 bases and J 5 bases, with 10 bases left between them. The DNA for the CDR3 is TGTGCCAGCAGTTACCTAGCAGGGGATCAGCCCCAGCATTTT. As protein: CASSYLAGDQPQHF.

The rearrangement uses TRBV28 and TRBJ2-1, with 7 bases identical to TRBD2. Germline V gives CDR1 MDHEN, CDR2 SYDVKM. CDR3 length equals 15 residues. V was clipped by 5 bases and J by 5 bases; unmatched bases: 9. This chain's CDR3 is CASSLGLVYDNEQFF. The CDR3 region has the DNA TGTGCCAGCAGTCTAGGACTAGTTTACGACAATGAGCAGTTCTTC.

The J gene is TRBJ2-7, the V gene TRBV29-1, with D tentatively TRBD2 (5 bases). Germline loops: CDR1 SQVTM, CDR2 ANQGSEA. Trimming removed 5 bases at V and 5 bases at J, with 10 bases between. The CDR3 has 11 residues. The CDR3 here is CSVQRSHEQYF. The CDR3 nucleotides are TGCAGCGTTCAGCGGTCCCACGAGCAGTACTTC.